This T cell receptor beta chain is from a study of blood T cell repertoires in COVID-19 (dated by TCRdb to 2018 to 2020). Looking at the study overall: Samples covering the acute and convalescent phases of COVID-19 were provided by collaborators in the United States, Italy and Spain. Where available, HLA class I and class II types were obtained from metadata supplied by the sample provider rather than from assay-based typing. The dataset comprised deeply sampled blood TCRbeta repertoires from subjects exposed to, actively infected with, or recovered from COVID-19. The prospective study material was composed of cDNA or gDNA derived from T cells, B-cell-depleted T cells, or PBMCs. Nearly every sample came with metadata listing a de-identified subject ID, COVID-19 status, age in years and sex. A freely available public database, intended as a resource for researchers studying the immune response to SARS-CoV-2, is where the repertoires were released. The samples were drawn from two sources: the first 160 participants of the ongoing ImmuneRACE study, and over 1,000 subjects contributed by 6 global collaborators.

Enrolling through a virtual design, the prospective study's participants ranged in age from roughly 18 to 89 years and lived across roughly 24 United States geographic areas. In the prospective study, participants were assigned to cohorts based on the clinical history participants reported in a screening survey and a study questionnaire. Recovered participants in ImmuneRACE Cohort 3 were defined by two consecutive negative NP/OP PCR tests, clearance by a healthcare professional, or resolution of symptoms. Each participant in the prospective study had whole blood, serum and a nasopharyngeal or oropharyngeal swab collected by mobile phlebotomists. Additional blood draws and questionnaires over an approximately 2-month period could optionally be provided by prospective study participants. Blood samples from the prospective study were shipped frozen or at room temperature prior to DNA extraction. The paper as a whole reports these results and caveats: The amount of clinical and demographic metadata varied by source and participant and was provided uncurated.

TCRbeta CDR3 regions were amplified from genomic DNA using the immunoSEQ Assay, a bias-controlled multiplex PCR. Turning to the authors' computational methods: Within the assay, amplification of reference gene primers was used to estimate how many nucleated cells each sample contained. Sequence reads were collapsed and filtered to measure the absolute abundance of every unique TCRbeta CDR3 rearrangement. For each sample, productive Simpson clonality was calculated by taking the square root of Simpson's diversity index across productive rearrangements. The table was pulled from immuneACCESS by TCRdb, which kept in-frame rearrangements only. Such tables lose some clones; where checked, under half of the loss comes from unresolved V genes, and the rest has no known cause. That table gives V, J and clone size, and the DNA gave D and trimming. A total of under 150,000 clones appear in this sample, about 80% of them only once. The ten largest clones add up to just under 3% of the sample.

V and J are truncated by 7 bases and 2 bases respectively, leaving an intervening sequence of 9 bases. Via the germline V gene, CDR1 is MRHNA and CDR2 SNTAGT. The CDR3 has 12 amino acids, counting the end cysteine and phenylalanine. The CDR3 DNA has 36 bases and is translated from base 1. In regard to this clone: The specificity of this receptor is unknown. No clone much larger than this one lies a single base away; base qualities are absent.

The receptor chain draws on TRBV6-4 and TRBJ2-7; TRBD2 is possibly the D segment (6 matching bases). The sequenced sample consisted of PBMCs or T cells enriched from blood (not recorded which). The TCR comes from a woman between 45 and 65 years old who had recovered from COVID-19. The CDR3 region reads CASTTRTYEQYF. The DNA reads TGTGCCAGCACGACTAGAACCTACGAGCAGTACTTC.